Following are 13 T cell receptor beta chains from one sample sequenced in a study of shared clonotypes between healthy human individuals. Clones were read by immunoSEQ multiplex PCR, and TCRdb kept only the in-frame ones, dropping some. The sample records approximately 2,000,000 clones, just under 95% being singletons. Terminally differentiated effector memory CD45RA+ cells were excluded by CCR7 positive selection of CD45RO-negative cells. The sample consisted of naive CD8+ T cells from PBMCs. Source of these receptors: a man aged 18 to 30 in good health. Some clones in this sample may be carry-over from other donors' samples.

This clone was observed once. V and J are TRBV27 and TRBJ1-5; no clear D. Deletions cut 5 bases from V and 1 base from J, with 12 bases between. The CDR3 runs 15 residues. Germline CDR1 and CDR2: MNHEY and SMNVEV (reference sequence). The CDR3 DNA reads as TGTGCCAGCAGTATGGACTATAGCAGCAATCAGCCCCAGCATTTT. This gives the protein CASSMDYSSNQPQHF.

This clone was seen only a few times. This chain connects TRBV7-9 to TRBJ2-7; D gene ambiguous. Germline V gives CDR1 SEHNR, CDR2 FQNEAQ (reference sequence). The CDR3 runs 11 residues. V was shortened by 10 bases and J by 3 bases, with 10 bases between the two germline ends. CDR3 sequence (DNA): TGTGCCATCATGACCAACTACGAGCAGTACTTC. This gives the protein CAIMTNYEQYF.

The chain combines TRBV4-1 with TRBJ1-5, with 9 bases fitting TRBD1. The V gene's germline CDR1 is MGHRA and CDR2 YSYEKL. Trimming took 5 bases from V and 7 from J; bases not matched to a gene: 6. The CDR3 has 14 amino acids. Written as DNA, the CDR3 is TGCGCCAGCAGCGGGACAGGGAGGAACCAGCCCCAGCATTTT. Translated: CASSGTGRNQPQHF.

The DNA of the CDR3 is TGTGCCAGCAGCTTAGATGTAGGGTCCACCGGGGAGCTGTTTTTT. Translation gives CASSLDVGSTGELFF. The rearrangement uses TRBV7-9 and TRBJ2-2; D unresolved. The germline V and J ends were trimmed by 1 base and 4 bases, with 10 bases remaining between them. The CDR3 length is 15 residues. The germline CDR1 and CDR2 sequences are SEHNR and FQNEAQ (reference sequence).

In the case of this clone: In the same sample, other DNA sequences code for this CDR3. This sequence joins TRBV5-6 and TRBJ1-1, with D possibly TRBD1 on 5 matching bases. V shed 4 bases and J shed 4 bases, with 5 bases lying between them. The CDR3 has 11 amino acids. Germline lookup yields CDR1 SGHDT and CDR2 YYEEEE. The CDR3 is CASSRGTEAFF. CDR3 nucleotides: TGTGCCAGCAGCAGGGGCACTGAAGCTTTCTTT. The full variable domain, rest sourced from reference TRBV5-6 and TRBJ1-1, is DAGVTQSPTHLIKTRGQQVTLRCSPKSGHDTVSWYQQALGQGPQFIFQYYEEEERQRGNFPDRFSGHQFPNYSSELNVNALLLGDSALYLCASSRGTEAFFGQGTRLTVV.

The V and J genes are TRBV5-1 and TRBJ2-1, with TRBD2 matching 10 bases. This CDR3 is built from 15 residues. V shed 7 bases, J shed 4 bases, and the junction held 8 bases outside the gene matches. Germline-derived CDR1 and CDR2 are SGHRS and YFSETQ. This chain's CDR3 is CASADWTSGYNEQFF. DNA for the CDR3: TGCGCCAGCGCGGACTGGACTAGCGGTTACAATGAGCAGTTCTTC. Full variable domain (outside the CDR3, taken from reference TRBV5-1 and TRBJ2-1): KAGVTQTPRYLIKTRGQQVTLSCSPISGHRSVSWYQQTPGQGLQFLFEYFSETQRNKGNFPGRFSGRQFSNSRSEMNVSTLELGDSALYLCASADWTSGYNEQFFGPGTRLTVL.

This chain joins TRBV11-2 and TRBJ2-1, with 8 bases matching TRBD2. The V segment lost 7 bases and the J segment 2 bases; nucleotides outside the gene matches: 13. CDR1 and CDR2 from the germline V gene are SGHAT and FQNNGV. The CDR3 covers 17 residues. DNA of the CDR3: TGTGCCAGCATCAGCTCACCGGGACTAGGCACCTACAATGAGCAGTTCTTC. Its translation is CASISSPGLGTYNEQFF.

This clone was observed once. V gene TRBV28 combines with J gene TRBJ1-6; the D gene is possibly TRBD1 (5 bases). CDR1 MDHEN and CDR2 SYDVKM come from the germline V gene. The CDR3 has 14 residues. Trimming took 3 bases from V and 18 from J, leaving 21 bases between them. CDR3 residues: CASSFSQGGVAGHF. The CDR3 DNA reads TGTGCCAGCAGTTTCAGCCAGGGAGGAGTTGCTGGCCACTTT.

This chain connects TRBV10-2 to TRBJ2-7, with a weak D call TRBD2 (6 bases). The CDR3 consists of 14 residues. The V and J ends lost 4 bases and 2 bases respectively, with 12 bases between them. Germline V gene data show CDR1 as WSHSY and CDR2 as SAAADI. DNA of the CDR3: TGCGCCAGCAGTGGTGGGGGACTCCCCTACGAGCAGTACTTC. Translating gives CASSGGGLPYEQYF.

The rearrangement links TRBV6-6 to TRBJ2-5; either TRBD1 or TRBD2 may supply D (5 bases each). The CDR3 has 15 amino acids. The germline V gene encodes CDR1 MNHNY and CDR2 SVGAGI (reference sequence). The V and J ends lost 6 bases and 5 bases respectively, with 19 bases between them. CDR3 sequence (DNA): TGTGCCAGCAGACAACGGGACGGAGCTGTTGAGACCCAGTACTTC. Translated, it gives CASRQRDGAVETQYF.

The V gene is TRBV7-3, the J gene TRBJ1-2; D gene uncertain. The CDR3 is made up of 14 amino acids. The germline V gene encodes CDR1 SGHTA and CDR2 FQGTGA. V lost 1 base and J 4 bases, leaving 10 bases between the germline ends. CDR3 protein: CASSLKGRLYGYTF. The CDR3 bases are TGTGCCAGCAGCTTAAAGGGCAGACTCTATGGCTACACCTTC.

The chain employs TRBV5-4 and TRBJ1-2; perhaps TRBD1 as D (5 bases). V was clipped by 4 bases and J by 8 bases, with 18 bases between them. The CDR3 covers 14 residues. The germline V gene encodes CDR1 SGHNT and CDR2 YYREEE (reference sequence). The CDR3 DNA reads as TGTGCCAGCAGCCCTCGCGGGGGTAATTGGGGCTACACCTTC. Translating it yields CASSPRGGNWGYTF.

In regard to this clone: Distinct nucleotide sequences in the sample also encode this CDR3. The J gene is TRBJ2-3, the V gene TRBV27, with D unclear. The CDR3 has 14 residues. Trimming shortened V by 3 bases and J by 0 bases, and 7 bases separated the two germline ends. CDR1 and CDR2 (germline): MNHEY, SMNVEV (reference sequence). CDR3 residues: CASSFLGSTDTQYF. In DNA, the CDR3 is TGTGCCAGCAGTTTCTTGGGCAGCACAGATACGCAGTATTTT.